The rows below give T cell receptor beta chains drawn from one sample of a study of T cell responses to AZD1222 COVID-19 vaccine. The repertoire was sequenced with immunoSEQ multiplex PCR; TCRdb's copy has only in-frame clones and lacks some. Here the sample spans 100,000 to 150,000 clones, 80% to 90% being singletons. Sample: peripheral blood, taken on day 0 of AZD1222 vaccination. All receptors derive from an adult in good health. The CDR3 runs from the conserved cysteine through the conserved F or W.

v_call cdr3_aa
TRBV27 CASSPYGAINTEAFF
TRBV6-5 CASSYTSNQPQHF
TRBV5-6 CASGPPAALNYGYTF
TRBV28 CASSSSGQLYGYTF
TRBV5-1 CASGTGDNSPLHF
TRBV6-4 CASSDGVEGTEAFF
TRBV30 CAWRGGWGAKNIQYF
TRBV25-1 CASSTLGQGSYNEQFF
TRBV5-1 CASSLQGEGRNTIYF
TRBV19 CASKPGTGTYNEQFF
TRBV2 CASTKEVLSYEQYF
TRBV4-1 CASSQDWARGYEKLFF
TRBV5-1 CASSSTAGAGTEAFF
TRBV28 CASSLGGQIYQAFF
TRBV7-8 CASSLVRGRGSRNQPQHF
TRBV19 CASSIFNQETQYF
TRBV2 CATAGSTYEQYF
TRBV5-6 CASSLGRGNNQPQHF
TRBV5-4 CASSPGTGPNQPQHF
TRBV6-1 CASSEAYGYTF
TRBV28 CASQGVNRGFEFF
TRBV7-2 CASSPGGQGHSPLHF
TRBV18 CASSPPEELIYGYTF
TRBV28 CATLSSREYF